Below are 2 T cell receptor beta chains sequenced from a single sample in a study of T cells in Graves' hyperthyroidism and ophthalmopathy. The source material, RNA transcripts, was used to amplify TCR beta CDR3 regions. Using the HTBI primer set, a first-round RT-PCR was run on the TCR CDR3. Each CDR3 protein is one row after TCRdb ran MiXCR on the multiplex PCR reads. The profile shows some 690,000 distinct CDR3 sequences, 17% of them singletons. Input material: blood. The receptor source for this set is a man in his forties or fifties with Graves' hyperthyroidism.

This chain links TRBV20-1 with TRBJ2-3, with D unclear. This CDR3 contains 14 residues. Germline CDR1 reads DFQATT; CDR2 reads SNEGSKA (reference sequence). V lost 3 bases and J lost 2, with 12 bases in between. CDR3 coding DNA: TGCAGTGCTAGGATACATCCGATCACAGATACGCAGTATTTT. As protein: CSARIHPITDTQYF.

This clonotype has only a few counts. A much bigger clone sits one base away, suggesting this may be a read error. This rearrangement joins TRBV11-3 to TRBJ2-2; D remains ambiguous. This CDR3 region has 12 residues. The V gene lost 0 bases and the J gene lost 7 bases, with 3 bases spanning the gap. CDR1 is SGHNT, CDR2 YENEEA, per germline. In nucleotides, the CDR3 is TGTGCCAGCAGCTTAGACGGCGGGGAGCTGTTTTTT. Its translation: CASSLDGGELFF.